Listed below are T cell receptor beta chains from one sample, sequenced in a study of monozygotic twins with inflammatory bowel disease. TCRdb re-called the 5' RACE reads, yielding one record per CDR3 amino acid sequence without DNA. The specimen's table records approximately 400,000 distinct CDR3 sequences. The sequenced sample consisted of blood. The source of these receptors is a human donor with ulcerative colitis or Crohn's disease, or a healthy co-twin of an affected twin (not recorded which). Each CDR3 is given with its conserved first and last residue.

J gene: TRBJ2-3
V gene: TRBV18
CDR3 protein: CASSPRQGPTDTQYF

J gene: TRBJ2-3
V gene: TRBV5-1
CDR3 protein: CASSGGGVNTDTQYF

J gene: TRBJ2-7
V gene: TRBV19
CDR3 protein: CASSIRDSYYEQYF

J gene: TRBJ1-2
V gene: TRBV19
CDR3 protein: CASSIPYRAENGYTF

J gene: TRBJ2-1
V gene: TRBV30
CDR3 protein: CAWRTGLERANEQFF

J gene: TRBJ2-3
V gene: TRBV4-1
CDR3 protein: CASSQVGPLNTDTQYF

J gene: TRBJ1-3
V gene: TRBV6-4
CDR3 protein: CASSQDRGIGNTIYF

J gene: TRBJ2-1
V gene: TRBV7-6
CDR3 protein: CASSLGVSASYNEQFF

J gene: TRBJ1-1
V gene: TRBV5-6
CDR3 protein: CASSHDQGRNTEAFF

J gene: TRBJ2-1
V gene: TRBV27
CDR3 protein: CASRKDIREQFF

J gene: TRBJ1-1
V gene: TRBV7-9
CDR3 protein: CASSPPGAGNGAEAFF

J gene: TRBJ2-3
V gene: TRBV6-2/TRBV6-3
CDR3 protein: CASSSTYMADTQYF

J gene: TRBJ1-1
V gene: TRBV20-1
CDR3 protein: CSALDRGNTEAFF

J gene: TRBJ2-3
V gene: TRBV12-3/TRBV12-4
CDR3 protein: CASRALGVWTDTQYF

J gene: TRBJ1-6
V gene: TRBV7-3
CDR3 protein: CASSLGTDNSPLHF

J gene: TRBJ2-4
V gene: TRBV4-1
CDR3 protein: CASSQEPIAKNIQYF

J gene: TRBJ2-3
V gene: TRBV20-1
CDR3 protein: CSAVGGLDTQYF

J gene: TRBJ2-7
V gene: TRBV7-2
CDR3 protein: CASSSSSGTGINEQYF

J gene: TRBJ2-7
V gene: TRBV9
CDR3 protein: CASSVVPGSSYEQYF

J gene: TRBJ1-2
V gene: TRBV6-5
CDR3 protein: CASSYSGIGNYGYTF

J gene: TRBJ1-1
V gene: TRBV5-5
CDR3 protein: CASSLKDERLNTEAFF

J gene: TRBJ2-1
V gene: TRBV6-2/TRBV6-3
CDR3 protein: CASTLTGDYNEQFF

J gene: TRBJ2-3
V gene: TRBV6-1
CDR3 protein: CASRPPRDRASTDTQYF

J gene: TRBJ2-5
V gene: TRBV5-1
CDR3 protein: CASSLVGQRETQYF

J gene: TRBJ2-5
V gene: TRBV12-3/TRBV12-4
CDR3 protein: CASSWLEGGQETQYF

J gene: TRBJ2-5
V gene: TRBV25-1
CDR3 protein: CASSAQGLETQYF

J gene: TRBJ2-7
V gene: TRBV18
CDR3 protein: CASSPDVSYEQYF

J gene: TRBJ1-5
V gene: TRBV6-2/TRBV6-3
CDR3 protein: CASRGQGAPGGNQPQHF

J gene: TRBJ1-1
V gene: TRBV7-6
CDR3 protein: CASSPRAGDTEAFF

J gene: TRBJ2-7
V gene: TRBV28
CDR3 protein: CASSFVRTGSIKQYF

J gene: TRBJ1-5
V gene: TRBV4-1
CDR3 protein: CASSQDWRSNQPQHF

J gene: TRBJ2-2
V gene: TRBV18
CDR3 protein: CASSPISRTGELFF

J gene: TRBJ2-3
V gene: TRBV4-1
CDR3 protein: CASSQTGLAGGDTQYF

J gene: TRBJ2-5
V gene: TRBV5-6
CDR3 protein: CASSSGREQETQYF

J gene: TRBJ2-2
V gene: TRBV9
CDR3 protein: CASSVGGAVGELFF

J gene: TRBJ2-3
V gene: TRBV27
CDR3 protein: CASSSATENYSGGLVDTQYF

J gene: TRBJ1-1
V gene: TRBV5-6
CDR3 protein: CASSLRARGVSNTEAFF

J gene: TRBJ1-1
V gene: TRBV5-1
CDR3 protein: CASSLGGTGMNTEAFF

J gene: TRBJ1-5
V gene: TRBV6-5
CDR3 protein: CASSYSKVSWAPQHF

J gene: TRBJ2-1
V gene: TRBV14
CDR3 protein: CASSQGYTSGGDEQFF

J gene: TRBJ2-5
V gene: TRBV7-8
CDR3 protein: CASSLFGRGGFPDTQYF

J gene: TRBJ1-4
V gene: TRBV7-2
CDR3 protein: CASSLVSFREKLFF

J gene: TRBJ1-1
V gene: TRBV5-1
CDR3 protein: CASRDGGSLTMNTEAFF

J gene: TRBJ2-5
V gene: TRBV20-1
CDR3 protein: CSATKSAQETQYF

J gene: TRBJ2-6
V gene: TRBV4-2
CDR3 protein: CASSRGAGSSGANVLTF

J gene: TRBJ1-1
V gene: TRBV5-1
CDR3 protein: CASSRDRTEAFF

J gene: TRBJ1-5
V gene: TRBV30
CDR3 protein: CAWSVGVAPYSNQPQHF

J gene: TRBJ2-3
V gene: TRBV20-1
CDR3 protein: CSANLQLAGASDTQYF

J gene: TRBJ1-1
V gene: TRBV3-1
CDR3 protein: CASSQGGTGYTEAFF

J gene: TRBJ2-3
V gene: TRBV14
CDR3 protein: CASSLLQGTTDTQYF

J gene: TRBJ1-5
V gene: TRBV5-1
CDR3 protein: CASSLGDRSNQPQHF

J gene: TRBJ2-1
V gene: TRBV5-1
CDR3 protein: CASSLVGTVVNNEQFF

J gene: TRBJ2-1
V gene: TRBV3-1
CDR3 protein: CASSHTVMLNNEQFF

J gene: TRBJ2-7
V gene: TRBV3-1
CDR3 protein: CASSQGTYEQYF

J gene: TRBJ1-4
V gene: TRBV7-6
CDR3 protein: CASSSFSEKLFF

J gene: TRBJ2-2
V gene: TRBV4-3
CDR3 protein: CASSQESRGLDGELFF

J gene: TRBJ2-3
V gene: TRBV5-1
CDR3 protein: CASSLGVAGGRDTQYF

J gene: TRBJ2-1
V gene: TRBV2
CDR3 protein: CASSMSGGPRSYNEQFF

J gene: TRBJ1-4
V gene: TRBV20-1
CDR3 protein: CSANNPGGSNEKLFF

J gene: TRBJ1-2
V gene: TRBV6-5
CDR3 protein: CASSPQRYYGYTF